Shown below are 30 T cell receptor beta chains from a single sample sequenced in a study of T cells in tumors and immune-related adverse events listed by TCRdb under 2021. Reading the label with the study, this specimen's treatment or condition is: nivolumab (PD-1 blockade) given before sampling. The method behind the library was the immunoSEQ multiplex PCR assay. Not all clones reach the TCRdb copy of this immuneACCESS table, which keeps in-frame sequences only. Checked studies attribute under half of the gap to unresolved V genes and leave the rest unexplained. The sample data list over 4,500 clones, and about two thirds of these were observed just once. About 5.7% of the sample is in the top ten clones. The sample here was gut tissue, taken from a patient treated with anti-PD-1 therapy. The source of these receptors is a female donor with metastatic renal cell carcinoma.

V usage is TRBV6-1 and J usage is TRBJ2-3; a weak D match, TRBD1 (6 bases). The CDR3 has 15 amino acids. Looked up from germline, CDR1 is MNHNS and CDR2 is SASEGT. V lost 2 bases and J lost 4, with 13 bases in between. The CDR3 loop is CASSETGQHPDTQYF. As DNA, the CDR3 is TGTGCCAGCAGTGAAACCGGACAGCATCCAGATACGCAGTATTTT.

This clone has a single count. The chain recombines TRBV9 with TRBJ1-2, with D hard to call. The CDR3 consists of 13 residues. CDR1 SGDLS and CDR2 YYNGEE come from the germline V gene. The ends were cut back, 0 bases at V and 3 bases at J, with 6 bases in the middle. CDR3 amino acids: CASSVALDYGYTF. Here the CDR3 DNA reads TGTGCCAGCAGCGTAGCTCTAGACTATGGCTACACCTTC.

This clone has a single count. The chain combines TRBV7-6 with TRBJ2-5, with D tentatively TRBD2 (5 bases). Germline-derived CDR1 and CDR2 are SGHVS and FNYEAQ. Trimming removed 4 bases from V and 0 bases from J, with 12 bases in between. The CDR3 is 15 amino acids. The CDR3 reads CASSSYRADQETQYF. CDR3 bases: TGTGCCAGCAGCTCGTATCGAGCGGACCAAGAGACCCAGTACTTC.

The CDR3 region is CASSLENTEAFF. In nucleotides, the CDR3 is TGTGCCAGCAGCTTAGAGAACACTGAAGCTTTCTTT. V usage is TRBV7-2 and J usage is TRBJ1-1; D remains unclear. V lost 1 base and J lost 1, with 1 base in between. This CDR3 region has 12 residues. Per germline, CDR1 SGHTA and CDR2 FQGNSA.

The chain uses TRBV7-9 and TRBJ1-6, with a possible D match to TRBD1 (6 bases). The CDR3 is 16 residues long. V was pared by 5 bases and J by 8 bases, with 19 bases between. Germline CDR1 is SEHNR and CDR2 is FQNEAQ (reference sequence). In nucleotides, the CDR3 is TGTGCCAGCAGCCGCGGCGGGGGGCGCTCGGATTCACCCCTCCACTTT. It yields the protein CASSRGGGRSDSPLHF.

The V and J genes are TRBV5-1 and TRBJ2-5, with 15 positions matching TRBD2. The CDR3 contains 21 residues. Germline values: CDR1 SGHRS, CDR2 YFSETQ. The V and J ends lost 4 bases and 4 bases, in that order; junction bases with no gene match: 20. CDR3 loop: CASSQPAGLAGGQFLAETQYF. CDR3 bases: TGCGCCAGCAGCCAGCCGGCGGGACTAGCGGGAGGTCAGTTTTTGGCAGAGACCCAGTACTTC.

The gene calls are TRBV6-5 and TRBJ1-2; TRBD1 is a possible D gene (6 bases). The germline V gene encodes CDR1 MNHEY and CDR2 SVGAGI. V lost 8 bases, J lost 5 bases, and 21 bases lay in between. The CDR3 contains 15 residues. CDR3 sequence: CASGQRAGISYGYTF. DNA for the CDR3: TGTGCCAGCGGACAGAGGGCGGGAATCTCGTATGGCTACACCTTC.

This chain joins TRBV19 and TRBJ2-5; tentatively, D is TRBD2 (5 bases). The germline CDR1 and CDR2 sequences are LNHDA and SQIVND (reference sequence). The V end lost 3 bases, the J end lost 1 base, and 9 bases lay between the germline ends. This CDR3 contains 14 residues. DNA of the CDR3: TGTGCCAGTAGTATCCGAAGCGGCCAAGAGACCCAGTACTTC. Its translation: CASSIRSGQETQYF.

CDR3 amino acids: CASKRTGGLNEQFF. CDR3 DNA: TGTGCCAGTAAGAGGACAGGGGGACTCAATGAGCAGTTCTTC. V gene TRBV19 combines with J gene TRBJ2-1; TRBD1 matches 10 bases. The CDR3 extends over 14 amino acids. V was clipped by 7 bases and J by 6 bases; unmatched bases: 6. Germline V lookup: CDR1 LNHDA, CDR2 SQIVND (reference sequence).

This clone is medium-sized (0.01 to 0.1%). The chain carries TRBV7-9 and TRBJ2-7; 7 bases are shared with TRBD1. J gave up 4 bases and V 5 bases, and 2 bases lay outside the gene matches. The CDR3 is 12 amino acids. Germline values: CDR1 SEHNR, CDR2 FQNEAQ (reference sequence). The CDR3 DNA reads as TGTGCCAGCAGCGCACAGGGGTACGAGCAGTACTTC. Translated: CASSAQGYEQYF.

The rearrangement links TRBV6-6 to TRBJ2-2, with 7 bases lining up with TRBD2. The germline gives CDR1 MNHNY, CDR2 SVGAGI (reference sequence). The CDR3 sequence is 13 residues long. V trimming: 8 bases; J trimming: 6 bases; junction bases outside the gene matches: 6. The CDR3 DNA reads TGTGCCAGCCGGGGGGTGGTTTCCGGGGAGCTGTTTTTT. This sequence encodes CASRGVVSGELFF.

V gene TRBV28 combines with J gene TRBJ2-7; D might be TRBD1 (5 bases). V was pared by 2 bases and J by 5 bases, with 16 bases between. The germline CDR1 and CDR2 sequences are MDHEN and SYDVKM. This CDR3 comprises 15 residues. The CDR3: CASSLPSRARDEQYF. CDR3 bases: TGTGCCAGCAGTTTACCCTCCAGGGCTAGGGACGAGCAGTACTTC.

The gene calls are TRBV7-2 and TRBJ1-5; weak D call: TRBD1 (5 bases). V lost 6 bases, J lost 5 bases, and 14 bases lay in between. Per the germline V gene, CDR1 is SGHTA and CDR2 is FQGNSA. The CDR3 covers 14 residues. As DNA, the CDR3 is TGTGCCAGCAGTAGCCACGGGGGGGATCAGCCCCAGCATTTT. Its translation is CASSSHGGDQPQHF.

This clone was detected once. The rearrangement uses TRBV30 and TRBJ1-5, with TRBD1 matching 7 bases. CDR1 is GTSNPN and CDR2 is SVGIG in the germline V gene (reference sequence). The CDR3 loop spans 14 amino acids. Losses at the gene ends were 2 bases for V and 1 base for J; bases not matched to a gene: 2. The CDR3 here is CAWSTTGSNQPQHF. In nucleotides, the CDR3 is TGTGCCTGGAGTACGACAGGGAGCAATCAGCCCCAGCATTTT.

The chain links TRBV7-6 to TRBJ1-1; 7 bases line up with TRBD1. The germline V gene encodes CDR1 SGHVS and CDR2 FNYEAQ. This CDR3 has 13 residues. Trimming at V came to 5 bases and at J to 3 bases, leaving 3 bases not matched to a gene. CDR3 in amino acids: CASSQDRHTEAFF. CDR3 coding DNA: TGTGCCAGCAGCCAGGACAGGCACACTGAAGCTTTCTTT.

CDR3 loop: CASSLERGGETQYF. In DNA, the CDR3 is TGTGCCAGCAGCTTGGAGCGGGGAGGGGAGACCCAGTACTTC. The chain joins TRBV5-4 to TRBJ2-5, with TRBD2 matching 7 bases. The CDR3 runs 14 residues. Unmatched junction bases numbered 4, after V lost 0 bases and J lost 5 bases. Germline values: CDR1 SGHNT, CDR2 YYREEE (reference sequence).

By share of the sample, this clone is medium-sized (0.01 to 0.1%). V and J are TRBV6-1 and TRBJ1-5, with a tentative D call TRBD1 (5 bases). The germline V and J ends were trimmed by 5 bases and 0 bases, with 11 bases remaining between them. Germline assignment: CDR1 MNHNS and CDR2 SASEGT. The CDR3 runs to 15 residues. The CDR3 here is CASSIGGYSNQPQHF. CDR3 nucleotide sequence: TGTGCCAGCAGTATTGGGGGTTATAGCAATCAGCCCCAGCATTTT.

The V gene is TRBV19, the J gene TRBJ2-3; 11 bases fit TRBD2. Germline V gene lookup returns CDR1 LNHDA and CDR2 SQIVND (reference sequence). This CDR3 comprises 15 residues. The V segment lost 5 bases and the J segment 2 bases; nucleotides outside the gene matches: 3. The CDR3 here is CASSPSGGYTDTQYF. CDR3 DNA sequence: TGTGCCAGTAGTCCTAGCGGGGGGTACACAGATACGCAGTATTTT.

The rearrangement uses TRBV27 and TRBJ1-2; no firm D call. The germline V gene has CDR1 MNHEY and CDR2 SMNVEV (reference sequence). The CDR3 consists of 12 residues. Trimming stripped 5 bases from V and 4 bases from J, with 8 bases between. CDR3 DNA: TGTGCCAGCAGTCCCGGCGGCTATGGCTACACCTTC. Translating it yields CASSPGGYGYTF.

This clone occurred a few times. The genes are TRBV5-1 and TRBJ1-4; the D gene is possibly TRBD1 (6 bases). V shed 4 bases and J shed 3 bases, with 19 bases lying between them. This CDR3 contains 17 residues. Germline CDR1 is SGHRS and CDR2 is YFSETQ. This CDR3 reads CASSDRARGGSNEKLFF. The CDR3 DNA reads as TGCGCCAGCAGCGACCGAGCCAGGGGAGGTTCTAATGAAAAACTGTTTTTT.

V is TRBV23-1 and J is TRBJ1-2; weak D call: TRBD1 (5 bases). TRBV23-1 is reported as an ORF; its role is uncertain. The CDR3 extends over 15 amino acids. Trimming took 5 bases from V and 7 from J, leaving 20 bases between them. Written as DNA, the CDR3 is TGCGCCAGCAGTACACGCCCTCAGGGACTTGCTGGCTACACCTTC. It codes for CASSTRPQGLAGYTF.

A few counts support this clone. The rearrangement links TRBV11-2 to TRBJ2-7; 8 bases are a match to TRBD1. CDR1 is SGHAT and CDR2 is FQNNGV in the germline V gene. Losses at the gene ends were 3 bases for V and 3 bases for J; bases not matched to a gene: 7. The CDR3 extends over 15 amino acids. The CDR3, as DNA: TGTGCCAGCAGCTTTAGACAGGGGTTGGGCTACGAGCAGTACTTC. This sequence encodes CASSFRQGLGYEQYF.

This clone was detected only once. The gene calls are TRBV7-7 and TRBJ2-1, with TRBD1 matching over 8 bases. Germline trimming cut 5 bases from V and 9 bases from J; bases unmatched to any gene: 9. CDR1 and CDR2 from the germline V gene are SSHAT and FNYEAQ (reference sequence). The CDR3 is 14 residues long. The CDR3 region has the DNA TGTGCCAGCAGCCGACAGGGGCGAGAGGGTGAGCAGTTCTTC. Translating gives CASSRQGREGEQFF. Full variable domain (remainder filled in from reference TRBV7-7 and TRBJ2-1): GAGVSQSPRYKVTKRGQDVTLRCDPISSHATLYWYQQALGQGPEFLTYFNYEAQPDKSGLPSDRFSAERPEGSISTLTIQRTEQRDSAMYRCASSRQGREGEQFFGPGTRLTVL.

The J gene is TRBJ1-5, the V gene TRBV19; D is unresolved. Germline V gene sequence: CDR1 LNHDA, CDR2 SQIVND (reference sequence). V dropped 7 bases and J dropped 7 bases, with 17 bases sitting between them. The CDR3 totals 14 residues. The CDR3 bases are TGTGCCAGTACCCAAGTCGGGTATTACCAGCCCCAGCATTTT. Amino acid sequence: CASTQVGYYQPQHF.

The chain joins TRBV6-1 to TRBJ2-2; TRBD2 is a possible D gene (7 bases). V shed 11 bases and J shed 5 bases, with 21 bases lying between them. This CDR3 has 15 amino acids. CDR1 and CDR2 from the germline V gene are MNHNS and SASEGT. The DNA for the CDR3 is TGTGCCGGCTCAAGTCGGGGGGCGAGGACCGGGGAGCTGTTTTTT. Encoded protein: CAGSSRGARTGELFF.

J is TRBJ2-2 and V is TRBV19; 8 positions match TRBD1. The V gene end was trimmed by 7 bases and the J gene end by 0 bases; junction bases not matched to a gene: 7. Germline V gives CDR1 LNHDA, CDR2 SQIVND (reference sequence). The CDR3 length is 16 residues. The CDR3 loop is CASTNTQGANTGELFF. CDR3 coding DNA: TGTGCCAGTACCAATACACAGGGGGCGAACACCGGGGAGCTGTTTTTT.

The chain couples TRBV5-6 to TRBJ2-1, with D perhaps TRBD2 (5 bases). CDR3 size: 13 residues. From germline, CDR1 is SGHDT and CDR2 YYEEEE. V was pared by 1 base and J by 4 bases, with 6 bases between. CDR3 bases: TGTGCCAGCAGCTTGCGGACTTACAATGAGCAGTTCTTC. It specifies CASSLRTYNEQFF.

This chain links TRBV28 with TRBJ2-1; no reliable D call. Trimming pared 6 bases from V and 2 bases from J, leaving 5 bases between. There are 12 residues in the CDR3. CDR1 MDHEN and CDR2 SYDVKM come from the germline V gene. CDR3 bases: TGTGCCAGCAGGGTAACCTACAATGAGCAGTTCTTC. Amino acids: CASRVTYNEQFF.

Worth noting for this clone: One end of the junction does not line up with germline, which may come from a read error. The same CDR3 also results from other DNA sequences found in this sample. The chain carries TRBV25-1 and TRBJ2-7; 11 nucleotides agree with TRBD1. The CDR3 loop spans 18 amino acids. Germline V lookup: CDR1 MGHDK, CDR2 SYGVNS. The CDR3 region is CASSRGQGAVGPPYEQYF. The CDR3 nucleotides read TGTGCCAGCAGTCGAGGACAGGGGGCTGTGGGGCCTCCCTACGAGCAATACTTC.

This clone appeared once. The chain links TRBV5-1 to TRBJ2-3, with a possible D match to TRBD1 (5 bases). V lost 4 bases and J 1 base, leaving 16 bases between the germline ends. The CDR3 sequence is 16 residues long. Germline-derived CDR1 and CDR2 are SGHRS and YFSETQ. CDR3 amino acids: CASSPGPTDRTDTQYF. The CDR3 DNA sequence: TGCGCCAGCAGCCCCGGACCGACAGACCGCACAGATACGCAGTATTTT.